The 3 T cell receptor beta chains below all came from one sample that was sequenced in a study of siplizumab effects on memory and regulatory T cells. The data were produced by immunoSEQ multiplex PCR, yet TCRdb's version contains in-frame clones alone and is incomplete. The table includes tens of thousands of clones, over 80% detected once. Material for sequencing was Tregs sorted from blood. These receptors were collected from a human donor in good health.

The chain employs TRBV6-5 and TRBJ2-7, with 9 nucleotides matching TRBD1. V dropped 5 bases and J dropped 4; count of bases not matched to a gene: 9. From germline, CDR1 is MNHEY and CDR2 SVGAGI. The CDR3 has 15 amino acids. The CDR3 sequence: CASSHPGQGIYEQYF. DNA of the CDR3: TGTGCCAGCAGTCACCCCGGACAGGGGATTTACGAGCAGTACTTC.

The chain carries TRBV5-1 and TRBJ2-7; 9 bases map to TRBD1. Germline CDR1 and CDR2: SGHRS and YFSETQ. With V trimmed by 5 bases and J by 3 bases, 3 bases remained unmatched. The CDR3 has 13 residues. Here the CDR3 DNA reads TGCGCCAGCAGACCGGGACAGGGCTACGAGCAGTACTTC. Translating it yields CASRPGQGYEQYF.

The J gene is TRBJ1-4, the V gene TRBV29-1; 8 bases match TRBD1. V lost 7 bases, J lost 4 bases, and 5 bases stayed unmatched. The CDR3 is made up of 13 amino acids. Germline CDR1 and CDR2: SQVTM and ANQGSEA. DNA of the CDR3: TGCAGCGCCGGGACAGGTGTTAATGAAAAACTGTTTTTT. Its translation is CSAGTGVNEKLFF. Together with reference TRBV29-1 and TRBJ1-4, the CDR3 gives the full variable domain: SAVISQKPSRDICQRGTSLTIQCQVDSQVTMMFWYRQQPGQSLTLIATANQGSEATYESGFVIDKFPISRPNLTFSTLTVSNMSPEDSSIYLCSAGTGVNEKLFFGSGTQLSVL.